This passage covers 6 T cell receptor beta chains from one sample sequenced in a study of blood T cells in healthy people across ages (dated by TCRdb to the mid-2010s). The protocol used for the library was 5' RACE. Reads for this sample came from an Illumina HiSeq 2500. A second PCR of 7 to 11 cycles was performed with a sample-barcoded 5' primer and a J-beta primer mix. The public reads were quality trimmed at Q25 with fastp and then assembled into clones with MiXCR by TCRdb, keeping productive beta chains. For every CDR3 protein sequence, its rows merge into one entry that carries the most common genes and DNA. The sample profile shows about 780,000 distinct CDR3 sequences; around 25% of them were found once. The ten biggest clones cover 3% of the sample. This sample also appeared in a second study, on T cells of mothers and their children.

Sequences were obtained from blood. The source is a boy younger than 18 in good health.

This clonotype was counted between two and nine times. The CDR3 is CASRAGVYSNQPQHF. The CDR3 nucleotides read TGTGCCAGTAGGGCAGGGGTCTATAGCAATCAGCCCCAGCATTTT. The V and J genes are TRBV19 and TRBJ1-5; D is possibly TRBD1 (6 bases). Germline V gene sequence: CDR1 LNHDA, CDR2 SQIVND (reference sequence). The CDR3 length is 15 residues. V was pared by 6 bases and J by 0 bases, with 12 bases between. The entire variable domain, with the rest obtained from reference TRBV19 and TRBJ1-5, is as follows: DGGITQSPKYLFRKEGQNVTLSCEQNLNHDAMYWYRQDPGQGLRLIYYSQIVNDFQKGDIAEGYSVSREKKESFPLTVTSAQKNPTAFYLCASRAGVYSNQPQHFGDGTRLSIL.

This clonotype has only a few counts. The rearrangement uses TRBV28 and TRBJ2-5; 8 positions agree with TRBD1. Trimming took 5 bases from V and 14 from J; bases not matched to a gene: 10. This CDR3 comprises 12 residues. In germline, CDR1 is MDHEN, CDR2 SYDVKM. CDR3 coding DNA: TGTGCCAGCAGTCCCGGGGACAGGAACCGTTACTTC. Protein sequence: CASSPGDRNRYF.

A remark on this clonotype: The junction departs from germline at one end; a sequencing error may be responsible. The chain joins TRBV4-1 to TRBJ2-4; the D is unclear. The CDR3 loop spans 11 amino acids. In germline, CDR1 is MGHRA, CDR2 YSYEKL. The CDR3 DNA is TGCGCCAGCAGGGCCAAAAACATTCAGCACTTC. Protein sequence: CASRAKNIQHF.

The rearrangement joins TRBV12-3 or TRBV12-4 to TRBJ2-5; D is unresolved. Trimming stripped 4 bases from V and 5 bases from J, with 17 bases between. CDR3 length equals 15 residues. The CDR3 DNA reads TGTGCCAGCAGTTCCGCCATCAGTGGCCTGGAGACCCAGTACTTC. Protein sequence: CASSSAISGLETQYF.

This chain joins TRBV7-2 and TRBJ2-7, with TRBD1 matching over 8 bases. The J call may be faulty, since TRBJ2-1 better matches the DNA end. Per the germline V gene, CDR1 is SGHTA and CDR2 is FQGNSA. This CDR3 region has 15 residues. DNA for the CDR3: TGTGCCAGCAGCCCATGGACAGGGCCCTACAATGAGCAGTTCTTC. Translated, it gives CASSPWTGPYNEQFF.

This clonotype came up once. CDR3 bases: TGCAGTGCCCCGCCGGGACAGTTCACAGATACGCAGTATTTT. Residues: CSAPPGQFTDTQYF. The V call is TRBV20-1, the J call TRBJ2-3; TRBD1 agrees at 7 bases. V lost 6 bases, J lost 2 bases, and 8 bases stayed unmatched. This CDR3 is built from 14 residues. CDR1 is DFQATT, CDR2 SNEGSKA, per germline (reference sequence).